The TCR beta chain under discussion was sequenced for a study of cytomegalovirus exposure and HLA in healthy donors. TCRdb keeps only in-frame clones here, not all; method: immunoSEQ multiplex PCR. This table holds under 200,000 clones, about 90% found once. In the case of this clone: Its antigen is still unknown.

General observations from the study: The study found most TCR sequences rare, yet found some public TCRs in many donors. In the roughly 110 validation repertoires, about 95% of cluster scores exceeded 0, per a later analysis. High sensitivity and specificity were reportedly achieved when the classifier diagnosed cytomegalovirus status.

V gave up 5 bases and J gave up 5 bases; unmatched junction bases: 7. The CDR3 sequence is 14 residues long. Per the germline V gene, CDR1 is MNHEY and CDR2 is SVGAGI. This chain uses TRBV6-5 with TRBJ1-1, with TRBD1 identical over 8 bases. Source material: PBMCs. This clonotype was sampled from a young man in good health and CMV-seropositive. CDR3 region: CASSTTGARTEAFF. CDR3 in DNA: TGTGCCAGCAGTACGACAGGGGCGAGGACTGAAGCTTTCTTT.